Presented here are 28 T cell receptor beta chains from one specimen sequenced in a study of blood T cell repertoires in COVID-19. Clones were read by immunoSEQ multiplex PCR, and TCRdb kept only the in-frame ones, dropping some. The sample lists around 300,000 clones, approximately 86% occurring once. The source material was PBMCs or T cells enriched from blood (not recorded which). Source of these receptors: a woman aged 18-29 years who had recovered from COVID-19.

This clone was observed a handful of times. V usage is TRBV3-1 (or the pseudogene TRBV3-2) and J usage is TRBJ2-1, with TRBD2 as a possible D gene (6 bases). The germline V gene has CDR1 LGHDT and CDR2 YNNKEL (reference sequence). Trimming took 3 bases from V and 2 from J, leaving 14 bases between them. This CDR3 is 16 amino acids long. The CDR3 DNA is TGTGCCAGCAGCCAGGAACCGGGACTGACCTACAATGAGCAGTTCTTC. Protein: CASSQEPGLTYNEQFF.

The V call is TRBV5-4, the J call TRBJ2-1, with D perhaps TRBD2 (6 bases). Germline assignment: CDR1 SGHNT and CDR2 YYREEE (reference sequence). The V end was cut by 7 bases, the J end by 2 bases, with 13 bases between. The CDR3 has 14 amino acids. CDR3 sequence reads: CASRADYTYNEQFF. The CDR3 nucleotides read TGTGCCAGCCGGGCGGACTACACCTACAATGAGCAGTTCTTC.

The chain combines TRBV19 with TRBJ2-7; maybe TRBD1 (5 bases). The CDR3 length is 14 residues. The V gene lost 3 bases and the J gene lost 3 bases, with 12 bases spanning the gap. The germline V gene has CDR1 LNHDA and CDR2 SQIVND (reference sequence). CDR3 sequence (DNA): TGTGCCAGTAGTATTGTTGGGGCTAGCTACGAGCAGTACTTC. Protein sequence: CASSIVGASYEQYF. Full variable domain (outside the CDR3, taken from reference TRBV19 and TRBJ2-7): DGGITQSPKYLFRKEGQNVTLSCEQNLNHDAMYWYRQDPGQGLRLIYYSQIVNDFQKGDIAEGYSVSREKKESFPLTVTSAQKNPTAFYLCASSIVGASYEQYFGPGTRLTVT.

This sequence joins TRBV7-9 and TRBJ2-3, with 7 positions matching TRBD1. Germline CDR1 and CDR2: SEHNR and FQNEAQ (reference sequence). This CDR3 is built from 14 residues. V trimming: 5 bases; J trimming: 5 bases; junction bases outside the gene matches: 7. The CDR3 loop reads CASSPATGIDTQYF. The CDR3 bases are TGTGCCAGCAGCCCTGCGACAGGGATAGATACGCAGTATTTT.

CDR3 nucleotides: TGTGCCATCAGTGAAGGGGGCTCTCGCTATGGCTACACCTTC. It yields the protein CAISEGGSRYGYTF. The chain is built from TRBV10-3 and TRBJ1-2; 7 bases match TRBD1. Germline loops: CDR1 ENHRY, CDR2 SYGVKD. CDR3 length equals 14 residues. V dropped 3 bases and J dropped 4; count of bases not matched to a gene: 5.

V and J are TRBV5-5 and TRBJ1-3; 7 positions match TRBD1. CDR1 and CDR2 (germline): SGHKS, YYEKEE (reference sequence). Unmatched junction bases numbered 6, after V lost 4 bases and J lost 2 bases. The CDR3 runs 15 residues. In DNA, the CDR3 is TGTGCCAGCAGCGAGGACAGGAGTACTGGAAACACCATATATTTT. Amino acid sequence: CASSEDRSTGNTIYF. The full variable domain, rest sourced from reference TRBV5-5 and TRBJ1-3, is DAGVTQSPTHLIKTRGQQVTLRCSPISGHKSVSWYQQVLGQGPQFIFQYYEKEERGRGNFPDRFSARQFPNYSSELNVNALLLGDSALYLCASSEDRSTGNTIYFGEGSWLTVV.

This chain joins TRBV19 and TRBJ1-5; D might be TRBD1 (6 bases). The length of the CDR3 is 15 residues. Per the germline V gene, CDR1 is LNHDA and CDR2 is SQIVND (reference sequence). V lost 4 bases and J lost 7, with 17 bases in between. CDR3 DNA sequence: TGTGCCAGTAGTACAGGACAGTCGTTTCAACAGCCCCAGCATTTT. Translated: CASSTGQSFQQPQHF.

This clone appeared once. J is TRBJ2-2 and V is TRBV11-2, with D perhaps TRBD1 (6 bases). The CDR3 consists of 16 residues. The germline V gene encodes CDR1 SGHAT and CDR2 FQNNGV. The V gene lost 2 bases and the J gene lost 5 bases, with 15 bases spanning the gap. CDR3 DNA sequence: TGTGCCAGCAGCTTAAGTTCAAGGACAGCGACCGGGGAGCTGTTTTTT. Translating gives CASSLSSRTATGELFF.

The chain joins TRBV9 to TRBJ2-3, with a tentative D call TRBD1 (5 bases). The length of the CDR3 is 14 residues. Trimming left V 1 base short and J 2 bases short, with 8 bases between. The germline V gene encodes CDR1 SGDLS and CDR2 YYNGEE. CDR3 in amino acids: CASSVRGITDTQYF. The CDR3 nucleotides read TGTGCCAGCAGCGTAAGGGGCATCACAGATACGCAGTATTTT.

The V and J genes are TRBV6-5 and TRBJ1-1; 8 bases map to TRBD1. Germline trimming cut 5 bases from V and 8 bases from J; bases unmatched to any gene: 1. Per the germline V gene, CDR1 is MNHEY and CDR2 is SVGAGI. The CDR3 loop spans 11 amino acids. The CDR3 DNA reads as TGTGCCAGCAGTAGACAGGGGGAAGCTTTCTTT. Amino acid sequence: CASSRQGEAFF.

The chain is built from TRBV30 and TRBJ2-7, with 7 nucleotides matching TRBD1. CDR1 is GTSNPN, CDR2 SVGIG, per germline (reference sequence). The CDR3 has 12 amino acids. With V trimmed by 8 bases and J by 5 bases, 9 bases remained unmatched. The CDR3 DNA sequence: TGTGCCCTCAGACAGGGATGGGACGAGCAGTACTTC. It translates to CALRQGWDEQYF.

In its sample, this clone was seen once. The gene calls are TRBV3-1 (or the pseudogene TRBV3-2) and TRBJ2-7, with 8 positions matching TRBD1. From germline, CDR1 is LGHDT and CDR2 YNNKEL (reference sequence). CDR3 length: 15 residues. The V segment lost 1 base and the J segment 2 bases; nucleotides outside the gene matches: 4. The CDR3 sequence is CASSQADRGPYEQYF. The CDR3 region has the DNA TGTGCCAGCAGCCAAGCTGACAGGGGCCCCTACGAGCAGTACTTC.

This clone appeared once. The rearrangement links TRBV19 to TRBJ1-5, with D unresolved. The CDR3 is 15 residues long. Germline V CDR1 and CDR2: LNHDA, SQIVND (reference sequence). V was cut by 4 bases and J by 4 bases, with 14 bases left in between. In DNA, the CDR3 is TGTGCCAGTAGTAGAGGAGGCTTTTTTAATCAGCCCCAGCATTTT. It specifies CASSRGGFFNQPQHF. Full variable domain (remainder filled in from reference TRBV19 and TRBJ1-5): DGGITQSPKYLFRKEGQNVTLSCEQNLNHDAMYWYRQDPGQGLRLIYYSQIVNDFQKGDIAEGYSVSREKKESFPLTVTSAQKNPTAFYLCASSRGGFFNQPQHFGDGTRLSIL.

This clone was seen just once. The chain joins TRBV7-3 to TRBJ2-1, with 10 bases that match TRBD2. CDR3 size: 16 residues. The germline V gene encodes CDR1 SGHTA and CDR2 FQGTGA. Germline trimming cut 5 bases from V and 8 bases from J; bases unmatched to any gene: 12. DNA of the CDR3: TGTGCCAGCAGCAAGGGACTAGCGCACCTTATGCATGAGCAGTTCTTC. It is translated as CASSKGLAHLMHEQFF.

The chain carries TRBV7-8 and TRBJ1-2; D unresolved. CDR3 length: 16 residues. Per germline, CDR1 SGHVS and CDR2 FQNEAQ. V was pared by 5 bases and J by 0 bases, with 16 bases between. The CDR3 protein is CASSARVGQANYGYTF. CDR3 coding DNA: TGTGCCAGCAGCGCTCGGGTCGGTCAAGCTAACTATGGCTACACCTTC.

Concerning this clone itself: Additional DNA sequences in this sample encode the identical CDR3. V is TRBV11-2 and J is TRBJ2-1; unclear D gene. V shed 1 base and J shed 1 base, with 5 bases lying between them. The V gene's germline CDR1 is SGHAT and CDR2 FQNNGV. This CDR3 comprises 14 residues. CDR3 in DNA: TGTGCCAGCAGCTTAGCCGGGTCCTACAATGAGCAGTTCTTC. It translates to CASSLAGSYNEQFF.

The genes are TRBV4-1 and TRBJ1-1, with TRBD1 matching 11 bases. V gave up 5 bases and J gave up 11 bases; unmatched junction bases: 13. The CDR3 is 15 residues long. From germline, CDR1 is MGHRA and CDR2 YSYEKL. CDR3 nucleotide sequence: TGCGCCAGCAGCTTCCAAGCCGGGACAGGGGGATATGCTTTCTTT. Residues: CASSFQAGTGGYAFF.

This sequence joins TRBV4-3 and TRBJ1-2, with D maybe TRBD1 (6 bases). Trimming removed 2 bases from V and 3 bases from J, with 10 bases in between. The CDR3 spans 14 residues. Germline V gene lookup returns CDR1 LGHNA and CDR2 YSLEER. CDR3: CASSQNRDHYGYTF. The DNA of the CDR3 is TGCGCCAGCAGCCAAAACAGGGACCACTATGGCTACACCTTC.

The chain links TRBV20-1 to TRBJ2-5; D unclear. Germline V gives CDR1 DFQATT, CDR2 SNEGSKA (reference sequence). The V end lost 5 bases, the J end lost 2 bases, and 6 bases lay between the germline ends. The CDR3 totals 11 residues. The CDR3 DNA reads as TGCAGTGCTTCAAAACAAGAGACCCAGTACTTC. This gives the protein CSASKQETQYF.

The sample holds one count of this clone. The chain employs TRBV5-1 and TRBJ1-6, with D possibly TRBD1 on 5 matching bases. The germline V gene has CDR1 SGHRS and CDR2 YFSETQ. The CDR3 length is 14 residues. Trimming removed 4 bases at V and 7 bases at J, with 12 bases between. The CDR3 here is CASSTTGFNSPLHF. The CDR3 DNA reads TGCGCCAGCAGCACCACAGGTTTCAATTCACCCCTCCACTTT.

The rearrangement links TRBV3-1 (or the pseudogene TRBV3-2) to TRBJ2-5, with a tentative D call TRBD2 (6 bases). The CDR3 has 17 residues. Germline CDR1 LGHDT, CDR2 YNNKEL (reference sequence). V gave up 2 bases and J gave up 0 bases, with 16 bases separating them. The CDR3 bases are TGTGCCAGCAGCCAACTGGGGACGGAGGGGCACCAAGAGACCCAGTACTTC. Translation: CASSQLGTEGHQETQYF.

In this sample, this clone turned up once. The chain couples TRBV7-2 to TRBJ2-3, with 8 bases aligning to TRBD2. The length of the CDR3 is 16 residues. The junction had 8 bases not matched to a gene; V was cut back by 5 bases and J by 1 base. Germline V gene sequence: CDR1 SGHTA, CDR2 FQGNSA. CDR3 nucleotides: TGTGCCAGCAGCCTTGGGATTAGCGGGGGCACAGATACGCAGTATTTT. Its protein is CASSLGISGGTDTQYF. The full variable domain, rest sourced from reference TRBV7-2 and TRBJ2-3, is GAGVSQSPSNKVTEKGKDVELRCDPISGHTALYWYRQSLGQGLEFLIYFQGNSAPDKSGLPSDRFSAERTGGSVSTLTIQRTQQEDSAVYLCASSLGISGGTDTQYFGPGTRLTVL.

J is TRBJ2-5 and V is TRBV3-1 (or the pseudogene TRBV3-2), with D possibly being TRBD1 (7 bases). Germline CDR1 reads LGHDT; CDR2 reads YNNKEL (reference sequence). CDR3 size: 16 residues. V was shortened by 0 bases and J by 6 bases, with 17 bases between the two germline ends. This chain's CDR3 is CASSQERRGRGKTQYF. The CDR3 DNA follows: TGTGCCAGCAGCCAAGAACGGAGGGGGCGCGGAAAGACCCAGTACTTC.

V and J are TRBV6-1 and TRBJ1-2; D possibly corresponds to TRBD1 (6 bases). Germline V gene lookup returns CDR1 MNHNS and CDR2 SASEGT. The CDR3 is made up of 17 amino acids. V lost 2 bases and J 2 bases, leaving 18 bases between the germline ends. The chain's CDR3 is CASSEWPQGRPNYGYTF. CDR3 nucleotides: TGTGCCAGCAGTGAATGGCCACAGGGCCGCCCAAACTATGGCTACACCTTC.

The chain recombines TRBV5-6 with TRBJ2-3; 9 bases match TRBD2. V was clipped by 4 bases and J by 2 bases; unmatched bases: 8. This CDR3 is 16 amino acids long. Germline V gene sequence: CDR1 SGHDT, CDR2 YYEEEE. DNA of the CDR3: TGTGCCAGCAGCCTGGGACTAGCTCTCCACACAGATACGCAGTATTTT. Its translation: CASSLGLALHTDTQYF. Complete variable domain (other parts from reference TRBV5-6 and TRBJ2-3): DAGVTQSPTHLIKTRGQQVTLRCSPKSGHDTVSWYQQALGQGPQFIFQYYEEEERQRGNFPDRFSGHQFPNYSSELNVNALLLGDSALYLCASSLGLALHTDTQYFGPGTRLTVL.

This chain joins TRBV5-1 and TRBJ1-6, with TRBD1 matching over 7 bases. From germline, CDR1 is SGHRS and CDR2 YFSETQ. This CDR3 is built from 15 residues. Trimming cost V 1 base and J 7 bases; bases outside gene matches: 5. CDR3 in amino acids: CASSLSGGQNSPLHF. The CDR3 bases are TGCGCCAGCAGCTTGTCAGGGGGTCAAAATTCACCCCTCCACTTT. The whole variable domain, filled in from reference TRBV5-1 and TRBJ1-6, reads KAGVTQTPRYLIKTRGQQVTLSCSPISGHRSVSWYQQTPGQGLQFLFEYFSETQRNKGNFPGRFSGRQFSNSRSEMNVSTLELGDSALYLCASSLSGGQNSPLHFGNGTRLTVT.

The genes are TRBV19 and TRBJ2-2, with 8 bases aligning to TRBD1. V lost 2 bases and J lost 4; bases outside the gene matches: 9. The CDR3 is made up of 17 amino acids. CDR1 and CDR2 from the germline V gene are LNHDA and SQIVND (reference sequence). CDR3 in amino acids: CASSIPRDRFATGELFF. CDR3 DNA sequence: TGTGCCAGTAGTATACCCCGGGACAGGTTTGCCACCGGGGAGCTGTTTTTT.

This rearrangement joins TRBV7-2 to TRBJ2-7; a weak D match, TRBD2 (6 bases). Germline values: CDR1 SGHTA, CDR2 FQGNSA. The CDR3 has 15 amino acids. V gave up 4 bases and J gave up 5 bases, with 18 bases separating them. CDR3 residues: CASSWDSVGIDEQYF. Here the CDR3 DNA reads TGTGCCAGCAGCTGGGACTCGGTTGGTATTGACGAGCAGTACTTC.